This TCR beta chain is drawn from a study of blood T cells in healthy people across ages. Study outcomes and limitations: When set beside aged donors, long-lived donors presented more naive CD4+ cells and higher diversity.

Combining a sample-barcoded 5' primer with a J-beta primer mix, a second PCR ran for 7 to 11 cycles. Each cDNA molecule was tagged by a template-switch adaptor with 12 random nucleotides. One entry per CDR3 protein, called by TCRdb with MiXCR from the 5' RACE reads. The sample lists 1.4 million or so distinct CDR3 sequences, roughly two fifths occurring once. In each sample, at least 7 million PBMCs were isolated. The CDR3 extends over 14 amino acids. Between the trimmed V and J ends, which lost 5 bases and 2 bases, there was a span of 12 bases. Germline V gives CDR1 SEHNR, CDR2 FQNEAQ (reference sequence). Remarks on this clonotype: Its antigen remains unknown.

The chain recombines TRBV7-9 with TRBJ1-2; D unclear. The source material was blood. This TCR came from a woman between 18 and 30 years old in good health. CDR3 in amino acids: CASSLSTSNYGYTF. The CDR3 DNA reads TGTGCCAGCAGCCTGTCTACCAGCAACTATGGCTACACCTTC.